This TCR beta chain was captured by sequencing in a study of T cell responses to AZD1222 COVID-19 vaccine. This CDR3 is 14 amino acids long. V trimming: 4 bases; J trimming: 4 bases; junction bases outside the gene matches: 7. Germline values: CDR1 SGHRS, CDR2 YFSETQ. In its sample, this clone was seen a few times. Repertoires were generated with immunoSEQ multiplex PCR, while TCRdb's copy carries only in-frame clones and drops some. The data hold fewer than 70,000 clones, with approximately 90% observed a single time. The origin of this receptor is an adult in good health. V gene TRBV5-1 combines with J gene TRBJ1-2; 7 bases are shared with TRBD1. This specimen was peripheral blood, taken on day 0 of AZD1222 vaccination. The CDR3 region is CASSAGTAFYGYTF. The DNA for the CDR3 is TGCGCCAGCAGCGCCGGGACAGCCTTCTATGGCTACACCTTC.